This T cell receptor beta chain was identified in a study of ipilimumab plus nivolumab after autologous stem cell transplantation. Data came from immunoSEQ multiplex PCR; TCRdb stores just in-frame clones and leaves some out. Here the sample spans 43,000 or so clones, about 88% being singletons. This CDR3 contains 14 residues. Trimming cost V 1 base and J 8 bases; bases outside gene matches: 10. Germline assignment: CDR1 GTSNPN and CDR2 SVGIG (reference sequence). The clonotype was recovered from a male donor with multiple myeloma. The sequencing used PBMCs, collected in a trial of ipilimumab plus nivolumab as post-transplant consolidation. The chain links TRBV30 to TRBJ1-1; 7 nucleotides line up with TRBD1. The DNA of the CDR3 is TGTGCCTGGAGTGGGCCTAGGACAGGCCGAGAAGCTTTCTTT. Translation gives CAWSGPRTGREAFF.